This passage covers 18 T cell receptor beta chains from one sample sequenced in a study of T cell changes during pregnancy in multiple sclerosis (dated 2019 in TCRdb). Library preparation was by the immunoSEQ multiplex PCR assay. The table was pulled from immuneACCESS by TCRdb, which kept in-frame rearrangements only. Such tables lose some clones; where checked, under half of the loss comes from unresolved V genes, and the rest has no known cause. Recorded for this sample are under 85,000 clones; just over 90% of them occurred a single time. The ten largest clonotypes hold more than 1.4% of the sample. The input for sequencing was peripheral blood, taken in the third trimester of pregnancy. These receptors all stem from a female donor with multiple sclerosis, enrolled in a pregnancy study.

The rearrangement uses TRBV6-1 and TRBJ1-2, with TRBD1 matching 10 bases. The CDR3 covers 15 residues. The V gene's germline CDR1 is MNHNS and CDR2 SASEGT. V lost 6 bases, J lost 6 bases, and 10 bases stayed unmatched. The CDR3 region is CASRGLTGGDDGYTF. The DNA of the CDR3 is TGTGCCAGCAGGGGACTGACAGGGGGCGATGATGGCTACACCTTC.

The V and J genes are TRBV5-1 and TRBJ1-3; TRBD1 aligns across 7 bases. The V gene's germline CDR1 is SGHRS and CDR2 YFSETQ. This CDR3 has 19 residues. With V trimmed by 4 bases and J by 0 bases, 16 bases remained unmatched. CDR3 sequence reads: CASSVGSRDSPVSGNTIYF. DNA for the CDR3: TGCGCCAGCAGCGTAGGATCTAGGGACAGCCCAGTCTCTGGAAACACCATATATTTT.

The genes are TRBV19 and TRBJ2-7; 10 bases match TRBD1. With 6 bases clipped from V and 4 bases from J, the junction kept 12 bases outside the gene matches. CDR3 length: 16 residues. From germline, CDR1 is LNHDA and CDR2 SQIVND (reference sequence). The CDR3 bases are TGTGCCAGTAGGAGGTCCGGGACAGGGGATCGGTACGAGCAGTACTTC. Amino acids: CASRRSGTGDRYEQYF.

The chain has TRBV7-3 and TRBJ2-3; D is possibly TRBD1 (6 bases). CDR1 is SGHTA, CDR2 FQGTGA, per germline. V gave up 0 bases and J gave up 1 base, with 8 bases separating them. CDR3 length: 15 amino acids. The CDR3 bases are TGTGCCAGCAGCTTAACGGGGGCCGGCACAGATACGCAGTATTTT. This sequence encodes CASSLTGAGTDTQYF.

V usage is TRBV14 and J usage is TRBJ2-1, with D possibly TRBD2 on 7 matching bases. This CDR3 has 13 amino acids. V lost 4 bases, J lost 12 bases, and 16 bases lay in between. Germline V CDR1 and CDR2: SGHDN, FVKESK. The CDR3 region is CASSLGGPMRQFF. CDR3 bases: TGTGCCAGCAGCCTGGGGGGGCCAATGAGGCAGTTCTTC. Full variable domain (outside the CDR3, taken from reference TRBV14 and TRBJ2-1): EAGVTQFPSHSVIEKGQTVTLRCDPISGHDNLYWYRRVMGKEIKFLLHFVKESKQDESGMPNNRFLAERTGGTYSTLKVQPAELEDSGVYFCASSLGGPMRQFFGPGTRLTVL.

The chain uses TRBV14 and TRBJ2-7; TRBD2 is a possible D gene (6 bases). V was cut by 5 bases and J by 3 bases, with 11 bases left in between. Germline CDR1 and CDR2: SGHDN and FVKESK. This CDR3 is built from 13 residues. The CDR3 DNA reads TGTGCCAGCAGCTGGGACTCTAGCTACGAGCAGTACTTC. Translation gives CASSWDSSYEQYF. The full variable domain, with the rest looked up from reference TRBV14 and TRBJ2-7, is EAGVTQFPSHSVIEKGQTVTLRCDPISGHDNLYWYRRVMGKEIKFLLHFVKESKQDESGMPNNRFLAERTGGTYSTLKVQPAELEDSGVYFCASSWDSSYEQYFGPGTRLTVT.

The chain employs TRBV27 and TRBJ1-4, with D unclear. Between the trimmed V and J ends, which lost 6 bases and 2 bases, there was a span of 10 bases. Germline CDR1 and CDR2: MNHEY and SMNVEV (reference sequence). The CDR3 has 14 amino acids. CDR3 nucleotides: TGTGCCAGCAGCGATCAACAGACTAATGAAAAACTGTTTTTT. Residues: CASSDQQTNEKLFF.

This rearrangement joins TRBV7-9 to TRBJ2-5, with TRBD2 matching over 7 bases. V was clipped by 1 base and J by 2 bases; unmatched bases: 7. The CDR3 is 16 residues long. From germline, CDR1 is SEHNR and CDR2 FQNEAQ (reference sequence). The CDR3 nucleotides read TGTGCCAGCAGCTTAGGGGCTAGCGGTTATCAAGAGACCCAGTACTTC. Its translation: CASSLGASGYQETQYF.

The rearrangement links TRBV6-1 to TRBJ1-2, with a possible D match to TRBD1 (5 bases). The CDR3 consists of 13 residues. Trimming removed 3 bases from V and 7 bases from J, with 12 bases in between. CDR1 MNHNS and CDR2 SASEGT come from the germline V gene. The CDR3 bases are TGTGCCAGCAGTGAGCCAGGGTCTCGTGGCTACACCTTC. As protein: CASSEPGSRGYTF.

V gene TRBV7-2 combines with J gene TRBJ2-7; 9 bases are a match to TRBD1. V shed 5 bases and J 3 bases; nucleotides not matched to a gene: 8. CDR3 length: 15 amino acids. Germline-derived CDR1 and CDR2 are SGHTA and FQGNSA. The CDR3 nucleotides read TGTGCCAGCAGCCCCCACGGGACAGGGCTCTACGAGCAGTACTTC. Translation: CASSPHGTGLYEQYF.

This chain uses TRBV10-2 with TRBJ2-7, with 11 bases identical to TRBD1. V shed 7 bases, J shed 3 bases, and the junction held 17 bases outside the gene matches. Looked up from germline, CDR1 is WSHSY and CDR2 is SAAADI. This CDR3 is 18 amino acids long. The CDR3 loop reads CASTLRRPGTGGNYEQYF. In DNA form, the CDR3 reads TGCGCCAGCACCCTACGAAGACCCGGGACAGGGGGGAACTACGAGCAGTACTTC.

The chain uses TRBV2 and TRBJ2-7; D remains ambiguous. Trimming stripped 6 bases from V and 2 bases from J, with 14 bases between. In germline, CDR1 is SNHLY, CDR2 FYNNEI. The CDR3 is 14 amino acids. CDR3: CASRPSPSTYEQYF. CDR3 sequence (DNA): TGTGCCAGCAGACCATCCCCGAGCACCTACGAGCAGTACTTC.

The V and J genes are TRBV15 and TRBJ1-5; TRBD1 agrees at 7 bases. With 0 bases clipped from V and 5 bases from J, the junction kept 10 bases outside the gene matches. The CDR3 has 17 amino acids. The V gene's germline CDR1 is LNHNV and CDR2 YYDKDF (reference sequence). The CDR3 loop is CATSRDRVGGLHQPQHF. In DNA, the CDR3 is TGTGCCACCAGCAGAGATAGGGTAGGGGGCCTTCATCAGCCCCAGCATTTT.

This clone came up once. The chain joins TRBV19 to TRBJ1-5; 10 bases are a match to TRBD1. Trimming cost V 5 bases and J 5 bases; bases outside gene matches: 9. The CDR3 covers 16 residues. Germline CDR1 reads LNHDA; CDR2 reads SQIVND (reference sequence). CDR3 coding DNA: TGTGCCAGTAGTGCCCGGGACAGGGGAGGTCATCAGCCCCAGCATTTT. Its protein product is CASSARDRGGHQPQHF.

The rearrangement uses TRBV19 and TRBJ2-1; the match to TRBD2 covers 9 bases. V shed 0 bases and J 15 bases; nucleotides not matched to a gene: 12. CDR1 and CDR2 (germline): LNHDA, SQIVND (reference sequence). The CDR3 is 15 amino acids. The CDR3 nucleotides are TGTGCCAGTAGTATAGATAATCTCTCGGCGGGGGGGCCGTTCTTC. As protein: CASSIDNLSAGGPFF. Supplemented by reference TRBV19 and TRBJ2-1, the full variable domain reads DGGITQSPKYLFRKEGQNVTLSCEQNLNHDAMYWYRQDPGQGLRLIYYSQIVNDFQKGDIAEGYSVSREKKESFPLTVTSAQKNPTAFYLCASSIDNLSAGGPFFGPGTRLTVL.

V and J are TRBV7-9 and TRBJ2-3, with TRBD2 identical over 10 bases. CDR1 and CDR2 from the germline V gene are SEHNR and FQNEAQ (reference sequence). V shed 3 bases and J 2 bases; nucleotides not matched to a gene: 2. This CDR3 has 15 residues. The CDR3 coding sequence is TGTGCCAGCAGCTTCGGACTAGCGGTCACAGATACGCAGTATTTT. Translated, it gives CASSFGLAVTDTQYF. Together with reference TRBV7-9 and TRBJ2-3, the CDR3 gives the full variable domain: DTGVSQNPRHKITKRGQNVTFRCDPISEHNRLYWYRQTLGQGPEFLTYFQNEAQLEKSRLLSDRFSAERPKGSFSTLEIQRTEQGDSAMYLCASSFGLAVTDTQYFGPGTRLTVL.

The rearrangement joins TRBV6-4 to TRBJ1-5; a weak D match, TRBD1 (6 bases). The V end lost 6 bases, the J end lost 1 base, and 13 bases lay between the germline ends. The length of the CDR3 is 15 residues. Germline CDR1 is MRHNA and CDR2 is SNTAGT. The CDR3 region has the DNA TGTGCCAGCAGACTATCAGGGGAGAGCAATCAGCCCCAGCATTTT. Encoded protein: CASRLSGESNQPQHF.

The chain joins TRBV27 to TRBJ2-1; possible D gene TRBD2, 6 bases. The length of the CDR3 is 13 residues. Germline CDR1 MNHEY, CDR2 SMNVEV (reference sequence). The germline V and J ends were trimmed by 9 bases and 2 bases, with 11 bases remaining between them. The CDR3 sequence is CASSGGTYNEQFF. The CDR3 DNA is TGTGCCAGTAGCGGTGGTACCTACAATGAGCAGTTCTTC.